This TCR beta chain was sequenced for a study of blood T cell repertoires in COVID-19. As for the study in general: The United States, Italy and Spain provided the acute and convalescent COVID-19 samples. T cells, B-cell-depleted T cells, or PBMCs supplied cDNA or gDNA.

Clones were sequenced by immunoSEQ multiplex PCR, and TCRdb holds only the in-frame ones, with some missing. The sample contains 100,000 or so clones, 80% to 90% of which appear only once. Germline V CDR1 and CDR2: LNHNV, YYDKDF (reference sequence). V shed 1 base and J 1 base; nucleotides not matched to a gene: 2. The CDR3 extends over 15 amino acids. This sequence joins TRBV15 and TRBJ1-1; 8 bases align to TRBD1. Specimen: peripheral blood. This receptor was taken from a human donor in a cohort sampled during active COVID-19. Here the CDR3 DNA reads TGTGCCACCAGCAGAGGAGGGACAGGGAACACTGAAGCTTTCTTT. It yields the protein CATSRGGTGNTEAFF.